The rows below give T cell receptor beta chains drawn from one sample of a study of T-cell memory formation after mild COVID-19. Each CDR3 protein gets one entry after TCRdb re-called the 5' RACE reads with MiXCR. Of about 350,000 distinct CDR3 sequences listed, 20% to 25% were seen once; the top ten hold roughly a fifth. Sequenced sample: PBMCs or a T cell subset sorted from them (not recorded which). These receptors all come from a man aged 18 to 29 who had mild COVID-19 (a few samples of this study predate the infection). Cell type and time point are not known. The CDR3 runs from the conserved cysteine through the conserved F or W. A D gene is named only where the DNA matches it firmly.

TRBV9	-	TRBJ2-5	CASSVAGLARGETQYF
TRBV7-8	TRBD1	TRBJ1-2	CASSIGTGYGYTF
TRBV5-1	-	TRBJ1-1	CASSLALNMNTEAFF
TRBV5-1	TRBD1	TRBJ2-7	CASRGGQIYYEQYF
TRBV5-5	-	TRBJ1-1	CASSLVAGGLTEAFF
TRBV5-1	TRBD2	TRBJ2-1	CASSWGPVAGNNEQFF
TRBV2	-	TRBJ2-5	CASGTAPPTQYF
TRBV7-2	TRBD2	TRBJ2-1	CASSSRLAGEYSYNEQFF
TRBV5-6	-	TRBJ1-2	CASSLPGFRGGYTF
TRBV7-6	-	TRBJ2-5	CASSSSTRARLPQETQYF
TRBV20-1	-	TRBJ1-2	CSASEGLNYGYTF
TRBV12-3/TRBV12-4	TRBD1	TRBJ2-1	CASSFSTGGRNEQFF
TRBV11-2	-	TRBJ1-4	CASSWNRAVGEKLFF
TRBV3-1	TRBD1	TRBJ1-1	CASSQDGQGGPMNTEAFF
TRBV15	-	TRBJ2-7	CATSIGVMYEQYF
TRBV5-4	TRBD1	TRBJ1-2	CASSWGRTGDGYTF
TRBV12-3/TRBV12-4	-	TRBJ2-5	CATLYQETQYF
TRBV9	TRBD2	TRBJ2-5	CASSPRGAEETQYF
TRBV5-6	-	TRBJ1-2	CASSPAPGSVNGYTF
TRBV29-1	TRBD1	TRBJ2-1	CSVITGGGNEQFF
TRBV6-5	-	TRBJ2-3	CASSSQSGYTQYF
TRBV5-4	-	TRBJ2-5	CASRPGRVQETQYF
TRBV11-2	TRBD1	TRBJ1-1	CASSLDPGQGGNTEAFF
TRBV5-1	-	TRBJ2-4	CASSFDSTAKNIQYF
TRBV7-9	-	TRBJ2-4	CASSLGGGENIQYF
TRBV7-2	-	TRBJ2-3	CAGEGQGDTQYF
TRBV20-1	-	TRBJ1-1	CSSAMGQGAFF
TRBV4-3	TRBD1	TRBJ1-2	CASSQDTGANRGYTF
TRBV2	-	TRBJ2-3	CASRDDTDTQYF
TRBV5-1	TRBD2	TRBJ2-5	CASSLVGGGTQETQYF
TRBV4-1	-	TRBJ1-1	CASSHLGGGNTEAFF
TRBV7-7	-	TRBJ2-3	CASSLGRSEGTDTQYF
TRBV10-3	-	TRBJ1-4	CATANRATNEKLFF
TRBV28	-	TRBJ2-2	CASSSSGANTGELFF
TRBV5-1	TRBD1	TRBJ1-4	CASSHTGQGEYHEKLFF
TRBV4-1	-	TRBJ1-4	CASSYGNDEKLFF
TRBV4-1	-	TRBJ1-5	CASSQVGGSNQPQHF
TRBV4-1	-	TRBJ2-5	CASSQGEGEGQETQYF
TRBV11-2	-	TRBJ1-4	CASSVGEEKLFF
TRBV7-2	TRBD1	TRBJ1-2	CASSLPGGGYTF